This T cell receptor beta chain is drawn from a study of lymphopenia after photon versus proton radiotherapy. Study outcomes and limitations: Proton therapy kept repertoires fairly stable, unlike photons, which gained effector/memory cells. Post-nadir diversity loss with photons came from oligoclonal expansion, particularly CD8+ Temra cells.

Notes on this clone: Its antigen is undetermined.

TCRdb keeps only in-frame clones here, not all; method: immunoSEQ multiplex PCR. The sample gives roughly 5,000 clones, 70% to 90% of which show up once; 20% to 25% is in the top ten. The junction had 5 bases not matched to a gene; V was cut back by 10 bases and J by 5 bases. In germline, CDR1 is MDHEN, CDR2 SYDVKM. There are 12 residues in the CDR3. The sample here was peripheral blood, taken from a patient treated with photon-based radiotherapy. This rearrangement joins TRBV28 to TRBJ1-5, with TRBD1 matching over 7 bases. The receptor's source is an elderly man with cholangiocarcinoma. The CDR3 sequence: CATDRDHQPQHF. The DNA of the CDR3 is TGTGCCACAGACAGGGACCATCAGCCCCAGCATTTT.